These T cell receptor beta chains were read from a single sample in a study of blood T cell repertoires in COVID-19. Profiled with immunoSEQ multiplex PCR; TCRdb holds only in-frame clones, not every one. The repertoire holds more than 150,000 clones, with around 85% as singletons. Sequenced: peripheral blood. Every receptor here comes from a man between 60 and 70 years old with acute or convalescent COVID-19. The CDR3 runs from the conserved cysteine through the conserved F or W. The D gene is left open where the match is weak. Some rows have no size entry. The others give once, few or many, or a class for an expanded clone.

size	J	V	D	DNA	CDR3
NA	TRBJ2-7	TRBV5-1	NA	TGCGCCAGCAGCTTGGAGGGCGGACAGAGAGTCTACGAGCAGTACTTC	CASSLEGGQRVYEQYF
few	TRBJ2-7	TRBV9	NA	TGTGCCAGCAGTCTTAGCGGCTACGAGCAGTACTTC	CASSLSGYEQYF
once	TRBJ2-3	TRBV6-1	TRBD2	TGTGCCAGCAGTGGTTTACTAGCGGGGACGAGCACAGATACGCAGTATTTT	CASSGLLAGTSTDTQYF
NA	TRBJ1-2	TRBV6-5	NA	TGTGCCAGCAGTTCGGCGGACGGACTCTATGGCTACACCTTC	CASSSADGLYGYTF
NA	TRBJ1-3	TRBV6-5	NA	TGTGCCAGCAGTTACGGACTGAGCTCTGGAAACACCATATATTTT	CASSYGLSSGNTIYF
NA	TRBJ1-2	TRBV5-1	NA	TGCGCCAGCAGCTCGCCCGGGGAAATAAGTTACACCTTC	CASSSPGEISYTF
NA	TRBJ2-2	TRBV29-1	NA	TGCAGCGTCAGGGGAGGGACTTACACCGGGGAGCTGTTTTTT	CSVRGGTYTGELFF
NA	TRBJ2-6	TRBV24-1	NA	TGTGCCACCAGTGAGCAGCAGGGGTCTGGGGCCAACGTCCTGACTTTC	CATSEQQGSGANVLTF
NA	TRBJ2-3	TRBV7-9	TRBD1	TGTGCCAGCAGCCTGGGACAGGGGGCCGGGGGGACAGATACGCAGTATTTT	CASSLGQGAGGTDTQYF
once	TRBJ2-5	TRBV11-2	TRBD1	TGTGCCAGCCTATCAGGACAGGGGGCTGGAGAGACCCAGTACTTC	CASLSGQGAGETQYF
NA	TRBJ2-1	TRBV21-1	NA	TGTGCCAGCAGCAGACACACCAGCGGGAGCTCCTACAATGAGCAGTTCTTC	CASSRHTSGSSYNEQFF
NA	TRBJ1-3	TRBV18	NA	TGTGCCAGCTCACCACCAGGGGGCTCTGGAAACACCATATATTTT	CASSPPGGSGNTIYF
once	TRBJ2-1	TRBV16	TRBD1	TGTGCCAGCAGCCTCGGACAGGGGAATGAGCAGTTCTTC	CASSLGQGNEQFF
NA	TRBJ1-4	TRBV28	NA	TGTGCCTCCCGGGAACAGGGAAATGAAAAACTGTTTTTT	CASREQGNEKLFF
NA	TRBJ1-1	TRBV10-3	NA	TGTGCCATCAGTGAGGAGGGGGGGAGGGCTGAAGCTTTCTTT	CAISEEGGRAEAFF
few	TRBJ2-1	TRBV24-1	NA	TGTGCCACCAGTGATCCCGGGACACCTTACGGGGCCTACAATGAGCAGTTCTTC	CATSDPGTPYGAYNEQFF
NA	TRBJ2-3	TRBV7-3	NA	TGTGCCAGCAGCTTGACGGCGGCCACAGATACGCAGTATTTT	CASSLTAATDTQYF
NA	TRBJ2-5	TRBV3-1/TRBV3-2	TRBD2	TGTGCCAGCAGCCAAGGGCGCCTAGCGGGAGGAGAGACCCAGTACTTC	CASSQGRLAGGETQYF
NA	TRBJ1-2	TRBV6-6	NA	TGTGCCAGCAGGGCAGAGGGTAGCTATGGCTACACCTTC	CASRAEGSYGYTF